The 25 T cell receptor beta chains below all came from one sample that was sequenced in a study of T cells expressing NK-cell markers. One entry per CDR3 protein, without DNA, is what TCRdb gives after re-calling the 5' RACE reads. In total, the table holds some 190,000 distinct CDR3 sequences. Material: blood T cells: a sorted CD56 or NKG2C T cell subset, CD4+ or CD8+ T cells, or bulk PBMC T cells (not recorded which). These receptors all stem from a man aged 18 to 69 in good health.

J is TRBJ2-1 and V is TRBV12-3 or TRBV12-4; TCRdb indicates TRBD1, and absent DNA this call remains unverified. The CDR3 totals 15 residues. The CDR3: CASSLWGQGDNEQFF.

The chain carries TRBV4-1 and TRBJ2-1; as DNA is missing, the TRBD2 call by TCRdb cannot be tested. CDR3 length equals 17 residues. Per germline, CDR1 MGHRA and CDR2 YSYEKL. CDR3 region: CASSQGGLAGPNNEQFF.

The chain recombines TRBV29-1 with TRBJ1-2. Germline-derived CDR1 and CDR2 are SQVTM and ANQGSEA. The CDR3 is 12 residues long. The CDR3 reads CSVEMGTAGYTF.

The chain uses TRBV6-6 and TRBJ2-1. The CDR3 is 11 amino acids. Germline CDR1 MNHNY, CDR2 SVGAGI (reference sequence). CDR3 amino acids: CASRYNNEQFF.

V is TRBV19 and J is TRBJ2-7. CDR1 is LNHDA and CDR2 is SQIVND in the germline V gene (reference sequence). CDR3 length: 13 residues. CDR3 residues: CASSYDKAYEQYF. Drawing the rest from reference TRBV19 and TRBJ2-7, the complete variable domain is DGGITQSPKYLFRKEGQNVTLSCEQNLNHDAMYWYRQDPGQGLRLIYYSQIVNDFQKGDIAEGYSVSREKKESFPLTVTSAQKNPTAFYLCASSYDKAYEQYFGPGTRLTVT.

The chain is built from TRBV25-1 and TRBJ1-2; the TCRdb call, TRBD1, lacks DNA for checking. Germline V lookup: CDR1 MGHDK, CDR2 SYGVNS. The CDR3 spans 12 residues. This CDR3 is CAVETGGGGYTF.

The J gene is TRBJ2-1, the V gene TRBV6-5; TCRdb reports TRBD1, a call that lacks DNA to check it against. CDR1 is MNHEY, CDR2 SVGAGI, per germline. This CDR3 is built from 12 residues. The CDR3: CASSLGTGEQFF.

The genes are TRBV6-1 and TRBJ2-7; TCRdb proposes TRBD1, but this gene call is untestable without DNA. The V gene's germline CDR1 is MNHNS and CDR2 SASEGT. This CDR3 is 15 amino acids long. CDR3 residues: CASSPSPTGTYEQYF.

This chain uses TRBV7-6 with TRBJ2-7; TCRdb's D call of TRBD1 is untestable without DNA. Germline V CDR1 and CDR2: SGHVS, FNYEAQ. This CDR3 has 13 amino acids. This chain's CDR3 is CASGRGVGYEQYF. Complete variable domain (other parts from reference TRBV7-6 and TRBJ2-7): GAGVSQSPRYKVTKRGQDVALRCDPISGHVSLYWYRQALGQGPEFLTYFNYEAQQDKSGLPNDRFSAERPEGSISTLTIQRTEQRDSAMYRCASGRGVGYEQYFGPGTRLTVT.

This CDR3 reads CASEREGENQPQHF. V and J are TRBV2 and TRBJ1-5. This CDR3 contains 14 residues. Germline V gene lookup returns CDR1 SNHLY and CDR2 FYNNEI.

The chain joins TRBV11-2 to TRBJ2-5; TCRdb returns TRBD2, unconfirmable since there is no DNA. The CDR3 has 16 amino acids. In germline, CDR1 is SGHAT, CDR2 FQNNGV. Here the CDR3 reads CASSLTLAGYQETQYF.

The V call is TRBV6-6, the J call TRBJ2-7. CDR1 MNHNY and CDR2 SVGAGI come from the germline V gene (reference sequence). The CDR3 consists of 13 residues. The CDR3 is CASSYSMNYEQYF.

CDR3 protein: CASSLGVAGVQETQYF. The chain carries TRBV7-8 and TRBJ2-5; TCRdb designates TRBD2, a call that cannot be tested without DNA. Germline CDR1 and CDR2: SGHVS and FQNEAQ. This CDR3 is 16 amino acids long.

V gene TRBV20-1 combines with J gene TRBJ1-2. This CDR3 spans 15 amino acids. Per germline, CDR1 DFQATT and CDR2 SNEGSKA (reference sequence). The CDR3 loop reads CSATYVINSNYGYTF.

This chain links TRBV4-1 with TRBJ2-2; TCRdb's D call of TRBD1 is untestable without DNA. Looked up from germline, CDR1 is MGHRA and CDR2 is YSYEKL. CDR3 size: 18 residues. The CDR3: CASSQDWGDRSNTGELFF.

The chain carries TRBV11-1 and TRBJ2-7. Germline-derived CDR1 and CDR2 are SGHAT and FQDESV (reference sequence). The CDR3 covers 15 residues. CDR3 amino acids: CASSSTPDGSYEQYF.

V and J are TRBV5-6 and TRBJ2-7; absent DNA, TCRdb's TRBD1 call cannot be checked. This CDR3 comprises 13 residues. Looked up from germline, CDR1 is SGHDT and CDR2 is YYEEEE. This CDR3 is CASSFPGPYEQYF.

The V call is TRBV2, the J call TRBJ2-1; TCRdb's D call of TRBD1 is untestable without DNA. The germline gives CDR1 SNHLY, CDR2 FYNNEI. This CDR3 region has 14 residues. CDR3 sequence reads: CASRGTVQYNEQFF.

The gene calls are TRBV7-9 and TRBJ2-5; TCRdb's D gene call, TRBD1, goes unchecked for lack of DNA. The CDR3 spans 15 residues. Looked up from germline, CDR1 is SEHNR and CDR2 is FQNEAQ (reference sequence). CDR3: CASSHPDRGRETQYF.

V is TRBV28 and J is TRBJ1-2; lacking DNA, the TRBD1 call made by TCRdb goes unchecked. Germline V CDR1 and CDR2: MDHEN, SYDVKM. The CDR3 runs 16 residues. The CDR3 region is CASSFFERGTGTGYTF.

V is TRBV9 and J is TRBJ1-2. CDR1 and CDR2 (germline): SGDLS, YYNGEE. The CDR3 is 12 amino acids. The CDR3 sequence is CASSPNTRSYTF.

CDR3: CASSLEDGPEAFF. This chain uses TRBV5-6 with TRBJ1-1. The CDR3 consists of 13 residues. CDR1 and CDR2 (germline): SGHDT, YYEEEE. The full variable domain, in which reference TRBV5-6 and TRBJ1-1 provide the parts outside the CDR3, is DAGVTQSPTHLIKTRGQQVTLRCSPKSGHDTVSWYQQALGQGPQFIFQYYEEEERQRGNFPDRFSGHQFPNYSSELNVNALLLGDSALYLCASSLEDGPEAFFGQGTRLTVV.

The chain carries TRBV27 and TRBJ2-5; there is no DNA to check the TCRdb D call of TRBD2. The CDR3 is made up of 15 amino acids. Germline CDR1 MNHEY, CDR2 SMNVEV (reference sequence). The CDR3 is CASSEAGGPQETQYF.

V is TRBV5-6 and J is TRBJ2-5; there is no DNA to check the TCRdb D call of TRBD1. Germline CDR1 and CDR2: SGHDT and YYEEEE. There are 17 residues in the CDR3. This CDR3 reads CASSLRTRDGYQETQYF.

The CDR3 here is CAISDQETANYGYTF. V usage is TRBV10-3 and J usage is TRBJ1-2. Germline V CDR1 and CDR2: ENHRY, SYGVKD. CDR3 length equals 15 residues.